This TCR beta chain emerged from a study of blood T cell repertoires in COVID-19. Libraries were prepared by immunoSEQ multiplex PCR; TCRdb keeps only in-frame clonotypes and omits some of them. The data hold about 150,000 clones, with under 85% observed a single time. Germline trimming cut 6 bases from V and 3 bases from J; bases unmatched to any gene: 10. In germline, CDR1 is MGHRA, CDR2 YSYEKL. The CDR3 is made up of 16 amino acids. The material sequenced was peripheral blood. This TCR was recovered from a man between 45 and 60 years old with active or convalescent COVID-19. This chain uses TRBV4-1 with TRBJ2-1; the match to TRBD2 covers 8 bases. Here the CDR3 reads CASSPQGSGIYNEQFF. The CDR3 DNA reads TGCGCCAGCAGTCCCCAGGGTAGCGGGATCTACAATGAGCAGTTCTTC.